Following are 6 T cell receptor beta chains from one sample sequenced in a study of T cell responses to AZD1222 COVID-19 vaccine. Data came from immunoSEQ multiplex PCR; TCRdb stores just in-frame clones and leaves some out. The sample carries about 94,000 clones, 70% to 90% recorded once. The sample was peripheral blood, taken 28 days after the second AZD1222 dose. Every receptor here comes from an adult who received the AZD1222 COVID-19 vaccine.

The chain joins TRBV27 to TRBJ2-2; D is ambiguous. Per germline, CDR1 MNHEY and CDR2 SMNVEV (reference sequence). Trimming took off 3 bases at V and 6 bases at J, with 5 bases between the two ends. The CDR3 is made up of 12 amino acids. Here the CDR3 reads CASSFLAGELFF. The CDR3 nucleotides are TGTGCCAGCAGTTTTCTGGCCGGGGAGCTGTTTTTT.

The genes are TRBV7-6 and TRBJ2-3; 9 nucleotides match TRBD1. The trim removed 1 base at V and 7 bases at J, leaving 3 bases unmatched. This CDR3 has 14 residues. From germline, CDR1 is SGHVS and CDR2 FNYEAQ. The CDR3 DNA is TGTGCCAGCAGCTTAGAGGACAGGGGATATACGCAGTATTTT. Its translation is CASSLEDRGYTQYF.

V and J are TRBV5-1 and TRBJ2-2; D tentatively reads TRBD1 or TRBD2 (5 bases each). V shed 3 bases and J shed 0 bases, with 9 bases lying between them. The CDR3 loop spans 15 amino acids. Germline CDR1 is SGHRS and CDR2 is YFSETQ. The CDR3 loop reads CASSSGRSNTGELFF. For the CDR3, the DNA is TGCGCCAGCAGCTCGGGACGGTCGAACACCGGGGAGCTGTTTTTT.

The chain has TRBV5-5 and TRBJ2-5; tentative D call: TRBD1 (6 bases). This CDR3 comprises 15 residues. The V gene's germline CDR1 is SGHKS and CDR2 YYEKEE (reference sequence). Trimming cost V 0 bases and J 5 bases, with 14 bases left between them. In DNA form, the CDR3 reads TGTGCCAGCAGCTTGGCGGGACAAGTAGGGGAGACCCAGTACTTC. The encoded protein is CASSLAGQVGETQYF.

The gene calls are TRBV18 and TRBJ1-1; D might be TRBD1 (6 bases). Trimming pared 4 bases from V and 6 bases from J, leaving 15 bases between. The germline V gene has CDR1 KGHSH and CDR2 LQKENI. This CDR3 has 14 residues. CDR3 in amino acids: CASSQGTGMAEAFF. The CDR3 DNA reads as TGTGCCAGCTCACAGGGAACAGGGATGGCTGAAGCTTTCTTT.

V usage is TRBV11-2 and J usage is TRBJ1-1, with a weak D call TRBD1 (5 bases). In germline, CDR1 is SGHAT, CDR2 FQNNGV. This CDR3 has 15 residues. Trimming stripped 5 bases from V and 1 base from J, with 14 bases between. The DNA of the CDR3 is TGTGCCAGCAGCCCCTCCAGGGTAGGGAACACTGAAGCTTTCTTT. Its translation: CASSPSRVGNTEAFF.